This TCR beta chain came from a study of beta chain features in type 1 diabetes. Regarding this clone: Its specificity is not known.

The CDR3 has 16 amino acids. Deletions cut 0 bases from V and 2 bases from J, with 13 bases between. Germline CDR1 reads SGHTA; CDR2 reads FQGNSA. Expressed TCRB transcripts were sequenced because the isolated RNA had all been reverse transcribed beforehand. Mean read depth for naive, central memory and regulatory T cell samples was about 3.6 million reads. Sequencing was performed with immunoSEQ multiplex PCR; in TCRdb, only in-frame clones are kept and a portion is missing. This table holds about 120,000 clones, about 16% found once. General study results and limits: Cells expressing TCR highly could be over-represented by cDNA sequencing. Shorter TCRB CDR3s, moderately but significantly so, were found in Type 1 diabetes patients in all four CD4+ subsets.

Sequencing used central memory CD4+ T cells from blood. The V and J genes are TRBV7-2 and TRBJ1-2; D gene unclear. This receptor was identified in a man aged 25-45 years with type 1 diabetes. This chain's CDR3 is CASSLALTRRNYGYTF. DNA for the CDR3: TGTGCCAGCAGCTTAGCGTTAACACGCAGGAACTATGGCTACACCTTC.